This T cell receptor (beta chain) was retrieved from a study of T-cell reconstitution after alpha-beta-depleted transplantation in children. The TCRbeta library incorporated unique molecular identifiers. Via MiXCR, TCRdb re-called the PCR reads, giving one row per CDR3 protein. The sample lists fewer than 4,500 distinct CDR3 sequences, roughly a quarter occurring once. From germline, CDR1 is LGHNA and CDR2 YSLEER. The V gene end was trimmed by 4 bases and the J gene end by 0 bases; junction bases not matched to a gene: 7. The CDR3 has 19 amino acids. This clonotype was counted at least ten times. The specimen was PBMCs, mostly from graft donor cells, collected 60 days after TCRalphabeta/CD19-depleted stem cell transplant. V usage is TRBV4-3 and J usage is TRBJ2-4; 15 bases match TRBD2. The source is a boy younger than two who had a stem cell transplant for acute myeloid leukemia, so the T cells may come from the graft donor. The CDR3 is CASSRGTSGGSLAKNIQYF. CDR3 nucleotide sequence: TGCGCCAGCAGCCGAGGGACTAGCGGGGGGTCACTAGCCAAAAACATTCAGTACTTC.